Listed here are 3 T cell receptor beta chains from one sample, sequenced in a study of chemoradiotherapy in HPV16-positive cancers. Clones were sequenced by immunoSEQ multiplex PCR, and TCRdb holds only the in-frame ones, with some missing. The sample contains around 68,000 clones, 88% of which appear only once. The sequencing used blood, collected from a patient who underwent chemoradiotherapy. These receptors all stem from a human donor with HPV-associated anogenital cancer.

This chain connects TRBV28 to TRBJ1-5, with D uncertain. Germline V CDR1 and CDR2: MDHEN, SYDVKM. With 5 bases removed from V and 6 bases from J, the gap between germline ends came to 20 bases. The CDR3 has 16 residues. CDR3 loop: CASSPRPDRLGQPQHF. CDR3 coding DNA: TGTGCCAGCAGTCCGCGCCCCGATCGACTCGGTCAGCCCCAGCATTTT.

This chain uses TRBV29-1 with TRBJ2-2; TRBD2 is a possible D gene (7 bases). The length of the CDR3 is 15 residues. Trimming took 0 bases from V and 5 from J, leaving 13 bases between them. CDR1 is SQVTM and CDR2 is ANQGSEA in the germline V gene. The DNA for the CDR3 is TGCAGCGTTGAAGAGGGACGGGGGGCGACCGGGGAGCTGTTTTTT. Protein product: CSVEEGRGATGELFF.

This chain uses TRBV6-5 with TRBJ2-3; TRBD2 is a possible D gene (6 bases). CDR1 MNHEY and CDR2 SVGAGI come from the germline V gene. The CDR3 sequence is 16 residues long. Trimming left V 0 bases short and J 4 bases short, with 14 bases between. The chain's CDR3 is CASSYSPPGLSDTQYF. The CDR3 DNA reads as TGTGCCAGCAGTTACTCGCCCCCGGGACTGTCAGATACGCAGTATTTT.